This passage covers 30 T cell receptor beta chains from one sample sequenced in a study of blood T cell repertoires in COVID-19. TCRdb keeps only in-frame clones here, not all; method: immunoSEQ multiplex PCR. Among 150,000 or so clones, about 86% were seen once, and the ten largest hold approximately 19%. The sequencing input was peripheral blood. These receptors were taken from a woman of 80 years or more with acute or convalescent COVID-19.

As concerns this clone: At one boundary the junction diverges from the germline segment, which might be a read error. The rearrangement links TRBV7-7 to TRBJ2-3, with D unclear. The CDR3 totals 13 residues. The germline gives CDR1 SSHAT, CDR2 FNYEAQ (reference sequence). CDR3 nucleotide sequence: TGTGCTAGCAGCTTACGGTGGAGTGATACGCAGTATTTT. It is translated as CASSLRWSDTQYF.

The chain is built from TRBV10-3 and TRBJ2-7; TRBD1 matches at 8 bases. V was pared by 7 bases and J by 6 bases, with 8 bases of the junction left unmatched. This CDR3 is 13 amino acids long. Germline V gives CDR1 ENHRY, CDR2 SYGVKD. This CDR3 is CAITTGVDREQYF. The CDR3 DNA is TGTGCCATCACGACAGGGGTCGACCGCGAGCAGTACTTC.

The chain uses TRBV7-2 and TRBJ1-2; TRBD1 is a possible D gene (6 bases). CDR1 SGHTA and CDR2 FQGNSA come from the germline V gene. The ends were cut back, 2 bases at V and 2 bases at J, with 18 bases in the middle. CDR3 length equals 17 residues. The CDR3 DNA reads as TGTGCCAGCAGCTTATACGCCCGGGACACCATAAACTATGGCTACACCTTC. Its translation: CASSLYARDTINYGYTF.

V gene TRBV4-1 combines with J gene TRBJ1-2; TRBD1 matches at 7 bases. V lost 3 bases to trimming and J lost 8 bases; unmatched junction nucleotides: 9. The CDR3 length is 14 residues. Germline values: CDR1 MGHRA, CDR2 YSYEKL. The CDR3 DNA reads as TGCGCCAGCAGCCACCCCCCAGACAGGGCGGGCTACACCTTC. Protein product: CASSHPPDRAGYTF.

The genes are TRBV6-1 and TRBJ2-2; a possible D gene is TRBD1 (5 bases). This CDR3 has 17 amino acids. The germline CDR1 and CDR2 sequences are MNHNS and SASEGT. V lost 1 base and J lost 4, with 16 bases in between. The chain's CDR3 is CASSEVGVRGVTGELFF. CDR3 nucleotide sequence: TGTGCCAGCAGTGAAGTAGGGGTCCGTGGTGTCACCGGGGAGCTGTTTTTT.

V and J are TRBV6-6 and TRBJ2-7, with 7 bases identical to TRBD1. CDR3 length: 15 residues. After removal of 5 bases from V and 5 bases from J, the junction contained 12 bases not matched to a gene. Per germline, CDR1 MNHNY and CDR2 SVGAGI (reference sequence). This CDR3 is CASSPLDRVYNEQYF. DNA for the CDR3: TGTGCCAGCAGTCCCCTTGACAGGGTTTACAACGAGCAGTACTTC.

Here the CDR3 DNA reads TGTGCCAGCAGCCGCACTTATGGAGTTGGCTACACCTTC. Its translation is CASSRTYGVGYTF. This chain links TRBV28 with TRBJ1-2; no reliable D call. V dropped 6 bases and J dropped 7 bases, with 15 bases sitting between them. The CDR3 spans 13 residues. CDR1 is MDHEN, CDR2 SYDVKM, per germline.

The chain couples TRBV30 to TRBJ2-3, with TRBD2 matching over 7 bases. The V segment lost 2 bases and the J segment 7 bases; nucleotides outside the gene matches: 12. Germline V gives CDR1 GTSNPN, CDR2 SVGIG (reference sequence). This CDR3 is built from 15 residues. The CDR3 DNA sequence: TGTGCCTGGAGTCTGGCGGGGGTTTCCCTATATACGCAGTATTTT. Protein sequence: CAWSLAGVSLYTQYF.

V is TRBV10-2 and J is TRBJ2-2; 8 nucleotides line up with TRBD2. CDR3 size: 16 residues. Germline values: CDR1 WSHSY, CDR2 SAAADI. Germline trimming cut 7 bases from V and 4 bases from J; bases unmatched to any gene: 11. CDR3 in DNA: TGCGCCAGCACCGTCCCGGGACTAGAACGCACCGGGGAGCTGTTTTTT. Encoded protein: CASTVPGLERTGELFF.

CDR3 sequence reads: CASSPSVIYNEQFF. The DNA of the CDR3 is TGTGCCAGCTCACCGTCAGTTATCTACAATGAGCAGTTCTTC. The chain is built from TRBV18 and TRBJ2-1; D remains unclear. The ends were cut back, 3 bases at V and 3 bases at J, with 9 bases in the middle. Germline V lookup: CDR1 KGHSH, CDR2 LQKENI. The CDR3 runs 14 residues.

The gene calls are TRBV5-4 and TRBJ1-6; 7 nucleotides match TRBD1. The CDR3 extends over 14 amino acids. Germline values: CDR1 SGHNT, CDR2 YYREEE (reference sequence). With 4 bases clipped from V and 7 bases from J, the junction kept 5 bases outside the gene matches. This chain's CDR3 is CASSPGTANSPLHF. In nucleotides, the CDR3 is TGTGCCAGCAGCCCGGGGACAGCGAATTCACCCCTCCACTTT. Complete variable domain (other parts from reference TRBV5-4 and TRBJ1-6): ETGVTQSPTHLIKTRGQQVTLRCSSQSGHNTVSWYQQALGQGPQFIFQYYREEENGRGNFPPRFSGLQFPNYSSELNVNALELDDSALYLCASSPGTANSPLHFGNGTRLTVT.

The rearrangement uses TRBV4-1 and TRBJ2-3; a weak D match, TRBD1 (5 bases). CDR1 and CDR2 from the germline V gene are MGHRA and YSYEKL. V was clipped by 0 bases and J by 9 bases, with 25 bases between them. The CDR3 runs 18 residues. The CDR3 coding sequence is TGCGCCAGCAGCCAAGATAGGGGTCCGGGCCCTCTTAGCCACACGCAGTATTTT. It is translated as CASSQDRGPGPLSHTQYF.

This chain uses TRBV28 with TRBJ2-7, with 10 bases aligning to TRBD1. V lost 1 base and J lost 6; bases outside the gene matches: 3. The CDR3 is made up of 14 amino acids. The germline gives CDR1 MDHEN, CDR2 SYDVKM. The CDR3 DNA reads TGTGCCAGCAGTTTATCGGGACAGGGGCCCGAGCAGTACTTC. Translated: CASSLSGQGPEQYF.

The CDR3, as DNA: TGTGCCAGCAGCTTGGAACAGGGGGAGGGCTACACCTTC. It encodes CASSLEQGEGYTF. The chain links TRBV5-4 to TRBJ1-2; 8 bases align to TRBD1. The length of the CDR3 is 13 residues. The germline gives CDR1 SGHNT, CDR2 YYREEE (reference sequence). Trimming at V came to 0 bases and at J to 8 bases, leaving 3 bases not matched to a gene. The whole variable domain, filled in from reference TRBV5-4 and TRBJ1-2, reads ETGVTQSPTHLIKTRGQQVTLRCSSQSGHNTVSWYQQALGQGPQFIFQYYREEENGRGNFPPRFSGLQFPNYSSELNVNALELDDSALYLCASSLEQGEGYTFGSGTRLTVV.

The V gene is TRBV3-1 (or the pseudogene TRBV3-2), the J gene TRBJ1-2; 7 nucleotides match TRBD1. V lost 3 bases and J lost 0; bases outside the gene matches: 13. Looked up from germline, CDR1 is LGHDT and CDR2 is YNNKEL (reference sequence). There are 18 residues in the CDR3. The CDR3 region is CASSHRQGKTPTNYGYTF. DNA of the CDR3: TGTGCCAGCAGCCACAGACAGGGTAAAACGCCTACTAACTATGGCTACACCTTC.

This clone has just one count. The chain carries TRBV27 and TRBJ2-3; TRBD2 matches at 8 bases. CDR3 size: 15 residues. Germline CDR1 is MNHEY and CDR2 is SMNVEV (reference sequence). Trimming at V came to 3 bases and at J to 3 bases, leaving 5 bases not matched to a gene. The CDR3 nucleotides read TGTGCCAGCAGTTTCCGGGGGGGTATTACAGATACGCAGTATTTT. Translated, it gives CASSFRGGITDTQYF.

The chain carries TRBV6-5 and TRBJ2-5; 7 bases line up with TRBD2. CDR3 length: 15 amino acids. In germline, CDR1 is MNHEY, CDR2 SVGAGI. Unmatched junction bases numbered 5, after V lost 2 bases and J lost 2 bases. The CDR3 nucleotides are TGTGCCAGCAGTTACAGGGCGGGAGTACAAGAGACCCAGTACTTC. Amino acids: CASSYRAGVQETQYF.

The rearrangement uses TRBV18 and TRBJ1-1; the D is unclear. Trimming shortened V by 2 bases and J by 3 bases, and 13 bases separated the two germline ends. Germline V gene lookup returns CDR1 KGHSH and CDR2 LQKENI. This CDR3 region has 15 residues. CDR3: CASSPFGRGDTEAFF. CDR3 nucleotide sequence: TGTGCCAGCTCACCATTCGGCAGAGGCGACACTGAAGCTTTCTTT.

The chain uses TRBV18 and TRBJ1-1; D ambiguous. Trimming pared 5 bases from V and 2 bases from J, leaving 12 bases between. Looked up from germline, CDR1 is KGHSH and CDR2 is LQKENI. The CDR3 is made up of 14 amino acids. The CDR3 loop reads CASSVGGSNTEAFF. The CDR3 nucleotides read TGTGCCAGCTCAGTCGGCGGAAGCAACACTGAAGCTTTCTTT. The full variable domain, with the rest looked up from reference TRBV18 and TRBJ1-1, is NAGVMQNPRHLVRRRGQEARLRCSPMKGHSHVYWYRQLPEEGLKFMVYLQKENIIDESGMPKERFSAEFPKEGPSILRIQQVVRGDSAAYFCASSVGGSNTEAFFGQGTRLTVV.

V usage is TRBV2 and J usage is TRBJ2-7, with a tentative D call TRBD2 (6 bases). V dropped 0 bases and J dropped 0 bases, with 15 bases sitting between them. Per germline, CDR1 SNHLY and CDR2 FYNNEI. The CDR3 is 17 amino acids. CDR3 nucleotides: TGTGCCAGCAGTGAAGCGCAGGCGGGGCTGGGCTCCTACGAGCAGTACTTC. Residues: CASSEAQAGLGSYEQYF.

The J gene is TRBJ1-4, the V gene TRBV28; 7 nucleotides line up with TRBD1. CDR3 length equals 18 residues. V lost 3 bases and J lost 0; bases outside the gene matches: 10. Per the germline V gene, CDR1 is MDHEN and CDR2 is SYDVKM. CDR3 sequence reads: CASSLGRGSGATNEKLFF. As DNA, the CDR3 is TGTGCCAGCAGTTTGGGCAGGGGGAGTGGGGCAACTAATGAAAAACTGTTTTTT.

This chain joins TRBV19 and TRBJ1-2; 8 nucleotides agree with TRBD1. The J segment lost 4 bases and the V segment lost 5 bases, leaving 9 bases of the junction unmatched. The CDR3 extends over 15 amino acids. Looked up from germline, CDR1 is LNHDA and CDR2 is SQIVND (reference sequence). As DNA, the CDR3 is TGTGCCAGTAGTCCCCGAACAGGGGGAGTCTATGGCTACACCTTC. Translated: CASSPRTGGVYGYTF.

V gene TRBV28 combines with J gene TRBJ2-7; TRBD1 might be the D (6 bases). The CDR3 is 14 amino acids. V gave up 4 bases and J gave up 2 bases, with 12 bases separating them. CDR1 is MDHEN and CDR2 is SYDVKM in the germline V gene. The CDR3 coding sequence is TGTGCCAGCAGTTCTGGGGGCCCAACCTACGAGCAGTACTTC. Protein: CASSSGGPTYEQYF.

This chain connects TRBV15 to TRBJ1-2; tentatively, D is TRBD1 (6 bases). The CDR3 is made up of 14 amino acids. Germline CDR1 LNHNV, CDR2 YYDKDF (reference sequence). V was clipped by 5 bases and J by 2 bases, with 12 bases between them. DNA of the CDR3: TGTGCCACCAGCCCCGGGGGGCTGAACTATGGCTACACCTTC. Encoded protein: CATSPGGLNYGYTF.

This clone occurred once. V usage is TRBV24-1 and J usage is TRBJ2-1; 9 nucleotides align to TRBD2. In germline, CDR1 is KGHDR, CDR2 SFDVKD. Trimming took 3 bases from V and 3 from J; bases not matched to a gene: 11. CDR3 length: 18 residues. CDR3 sequence reads: CATSDPEGRAGGYNEQFF. CDR3 in DNA: TGTGCCACCAGTGATCCCGAGGGCCGAGCGGGAGGCTACAATGAGCAGTTCTTC.

The genes are TRBV19 and TRBJ1-2; D is ambiguous. This CDR3 is built from 12 residues. V was pared by 5 bases and J by 4 bases, with 8 bases between. In germline, CDR1 is LNHDA, CDR2 SQIVND (reference sequence). This chain's CDR3 is CASSQQSYGYTF. CDR3 in DNA: TGTGCCAGTAGTCAACAGAGCTATGGCTACACCTTC.

J is TRBJ2-3 and V is TRBV5-1; a possible D gene is TRBD1 (6 bases). From germline, CDR1 is SGHRS and CDR2 YFSETQ. The CDR3 loop spans 19 amino acids. Trimming removed 0 bases from V and 1 base from J, with 21 bases in between. In DNA, the CDR3 is TGCGCCAGCAGCTTGGGAGGGAGCAGGGGCCCTTCTCGCACAGATACGCAGTATTTT. Translation gives CASSLGGSRGPSRTDTQYF.

The V call is TRBV7-8, the J call TRBJ1-2; 10 bases map to TRBD1. The CDR3 contains 13 residues. Germline CDR1 and CDR2: SGHVS and FQNEAQ. The trim removed 2 bases at V and 7 bases at J, leaving 1 base unmatched. Here the CDR3 reads CASSLWDRGGYTF. For the CDR3, the DNA is TGTGCCAGCAGCTTATGGGACAGGGGTGGCTACACCTTC.

CDR3 in DNA: TGTGCCAGCCGGGGAGGGTGGAGCAATCAGCCCCAGCATTTT. It encodes CASRGGWSNQPQHF. The chain has TRBV2 and TRBJ1-5; unclear D gene. The CDR3 length is 14 residues. Germline CDR1 and CDR2: SNHLY and FYNNEI. Trimming took off 8 bases at V and 1 base at J, with 12 bases between the two ends.

The CDR3 DNA reads TGTGCCAGCAGCAACCGCTTTGACAGGCCTGAAGCTTTCTTT. It encodes CASSNRFDRPEAFF. The chain uses TRBV21-1 and TRBJ1-1; the D call in the table, TRBD1, was not verified against the DNA. TRBV21-1 is a listed pseudogene. CDR3 length: 14 residues.